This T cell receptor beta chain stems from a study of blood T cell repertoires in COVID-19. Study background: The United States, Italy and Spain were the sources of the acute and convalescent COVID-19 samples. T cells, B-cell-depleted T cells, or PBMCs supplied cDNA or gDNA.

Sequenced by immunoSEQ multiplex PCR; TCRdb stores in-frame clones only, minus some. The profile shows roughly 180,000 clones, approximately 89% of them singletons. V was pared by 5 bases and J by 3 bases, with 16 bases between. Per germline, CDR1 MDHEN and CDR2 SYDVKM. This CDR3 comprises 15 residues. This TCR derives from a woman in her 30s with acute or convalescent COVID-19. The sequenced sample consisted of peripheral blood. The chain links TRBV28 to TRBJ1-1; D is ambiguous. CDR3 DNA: TGTGCCAGCAGTAAGTTGGCGGGTGGAGACACTGAAGCTTTCTTT. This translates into CASSKLAGGDTEAFF.